The next 6 T cell receptor beta chains were all read from a single sample in a study of early T cells in non-severe SARS-CoV-2 infection. TCRdb reprocessed the 5' RACE reads via MiXCR and lists one record per CDR3 protein. The sample carries about 45,000 distinct CDR3 sequences, 10% to 15% recorded once. The source material was whole blood. Source of these receptors: an adult who was a healthcare worker with PCR-confirmed SARS-CoV-2 infection or an uninfected control (not recorded which).

Note on this clonotype: One base away lies a much larger clone, so this may be a sequencing read error. The chain combines TRBV6-6 with TRBJ2-3; D is uncertain. V was shortened by 6 bases and J by 5 bases, with 15 bases between the two germline ends. CDR3 length: 14 amino acids. The V gene's germline CDR1 is MNHNY and CDR2 SVGAGI (reference sequence). The CDR3 here is CASSHPLGLDTQYF. The CDR3, as DNA: TGTGCCAGCAGCCACCCCCTAGGGCTAGATACGCAGTATTTT.

The table lists this clonotype with a few counts. This may stem from a read error, because a much larger clone lies one nucleotide away. The chain combines TRBV7-3 with TRBJ2-2, with D uncertain. The CDR3 spans 13 residues. V was pared by 6 bases and J by 4 bases, with 9 bases between. Germline loops: CDR1 SGHTA, CDR2 FQGTGA. Written as DNA, the CDR3 is TGTGCCAGCAGAGTAGACCTCACCGGGGAGCTGTTTTTT. It encodes CASRVDLTGELFF.

A few counts support this clonotype. The chain recombines TRBV10-3 with TRBJ2-1; perhaps TRBD2 as D (5 bases). The CDR3 covers 11 residues. CDR1 is ENHRY, CDR2 SYGVKD, per germline. Trimming took off 8 bases at V and 6 bases at J, with 8 bases between the two ends. The CDR3 sequence is CAILRGNEQFF. CDR3 DNA: TGTGCCATCCTACGGGGCAATGAGCAGTTCTTC.

Many counts were recorded for this clonotype. The chain couples TRBV7-2 to TRBJ1-1; D ambiguous. Deletions cut 1 base from V and 7 bases from J, with 10 bases between. Germline V gene sequence: CDR1 SGHTA, CDR2 FQGNSA. The CDR3 is 13 residues long. The CDR3 region has the DNA TGTGCCAGCAGCTTAGAACTCGGGAATGAAGCTTTCTTT. It codes for CASSLELGNEAFF.

This clonotype has more than one count but fewer than ten. The chain combines TRBV2 with TRBJ1-1, with a tentative D call TRBD1 (5 bases). The CDR3 loop spans 13 amino acids. Trimming stripped 8 bases from V and 10 bases from J, with 20 bases between. Germline CDR1 reads SNHLY; CDR2 reads FYNNEI. CDR3 residues: CASSRGASSRAFF. In DNA, the CDR3 is TGTGCCAGCTCACGTGGGGCATCCTCGAGAGCTTTCTTT. The full variable domain, with the rest looked up from reference TRBV2 and TRBJ1-1, is EPEVTQTPSHQVTQMGQEVILRCVPISNHLYFYWYRQILGQKVEFLVSFYNNEISEKSEIFDDQFSVERPDGSNFTLKIRSTKLEDSAMYFCASSRGASSRAFFGQGTRLTVV.

In this sample, this clonotype turned up many times. V gene TRBV6-2 or TRBV6-3 combines with J gene TRBJ2-2, with unresolved D. V lost 7 bases and J 4 bases, leaving 19 bases between the germline ends. The CDR3 covers 16 residues. Germline V gene sequence: CDR1 MNHEY, CDR2 SVGEGT. CDR3 amino acids: CASNKEAPWGTGELFF. The CDR3 bases are TGTGCCAGCAATAAAGAAGCCCCTTGGGGCACCGGGGAGCTGTTTTTT.